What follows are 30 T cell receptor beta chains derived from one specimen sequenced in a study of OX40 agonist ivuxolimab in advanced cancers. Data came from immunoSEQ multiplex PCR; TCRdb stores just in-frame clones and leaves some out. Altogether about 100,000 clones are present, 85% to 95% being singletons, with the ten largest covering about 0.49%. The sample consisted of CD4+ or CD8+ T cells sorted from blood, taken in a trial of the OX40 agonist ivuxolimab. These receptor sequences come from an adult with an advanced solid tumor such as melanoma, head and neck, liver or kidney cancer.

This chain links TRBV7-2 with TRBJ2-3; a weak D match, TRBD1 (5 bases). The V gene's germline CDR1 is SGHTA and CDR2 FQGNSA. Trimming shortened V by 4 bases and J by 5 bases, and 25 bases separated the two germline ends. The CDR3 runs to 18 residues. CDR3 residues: CASSSPSGIDLMGDTQYF. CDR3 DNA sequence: TGTGCCAGCAGCTCCCCCTCAGGGATAGACCTCATGGGAGATACGCAGTATTTT.

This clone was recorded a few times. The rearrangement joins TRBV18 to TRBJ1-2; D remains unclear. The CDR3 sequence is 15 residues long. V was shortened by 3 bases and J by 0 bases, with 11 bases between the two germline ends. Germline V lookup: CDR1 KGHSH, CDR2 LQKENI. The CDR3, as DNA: TGTGCCAGCTCACCCAGGACGGAAGCTAACTATGGCTACACCTTC. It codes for CASSPRTEANYGYTF.

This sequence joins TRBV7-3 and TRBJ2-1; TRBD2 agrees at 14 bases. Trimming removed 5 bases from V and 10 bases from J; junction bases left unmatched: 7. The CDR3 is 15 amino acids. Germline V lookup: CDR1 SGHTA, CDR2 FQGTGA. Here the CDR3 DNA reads TGTGCCAGCAGCGCCGGACTAGCGGGAGGTAAAGAGCAGTTCTTC. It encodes CASSAGLAGGKEQFF.

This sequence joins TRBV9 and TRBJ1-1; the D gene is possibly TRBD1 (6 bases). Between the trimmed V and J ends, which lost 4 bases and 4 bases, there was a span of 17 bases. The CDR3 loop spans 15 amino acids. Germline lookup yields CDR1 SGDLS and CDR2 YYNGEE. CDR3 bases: TGTGCCAGCAGCCGTTGGAGGGACAATCCCACTGAAGCTTTCTTT. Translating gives CASSRWRDNPTEAFF.

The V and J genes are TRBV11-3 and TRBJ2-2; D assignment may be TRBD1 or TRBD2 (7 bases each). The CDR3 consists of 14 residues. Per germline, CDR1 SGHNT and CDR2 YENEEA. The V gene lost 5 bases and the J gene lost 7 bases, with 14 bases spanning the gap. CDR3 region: CASSPGGAVGELFF. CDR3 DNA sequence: TGTGCCAGCAGCCCAGGGGGGGCTGTCGGGGAGCTGTTTTTT.

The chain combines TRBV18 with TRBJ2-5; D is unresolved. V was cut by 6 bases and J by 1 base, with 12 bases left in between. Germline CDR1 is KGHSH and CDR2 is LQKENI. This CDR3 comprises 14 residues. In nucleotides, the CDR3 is TGTGCCAGCTCCCGAACACCAGCCCAAGAGACCCAGTACTTC. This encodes CASSRTPAQETQYF.

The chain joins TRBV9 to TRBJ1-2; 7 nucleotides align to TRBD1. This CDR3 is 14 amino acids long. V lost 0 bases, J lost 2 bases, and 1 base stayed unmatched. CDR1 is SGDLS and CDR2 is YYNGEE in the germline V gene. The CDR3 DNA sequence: TGTGCCAGCAGCGTAGGACAGGGAAACTATGGCTACACCTTC. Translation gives CASSVGQGNYGYTF.

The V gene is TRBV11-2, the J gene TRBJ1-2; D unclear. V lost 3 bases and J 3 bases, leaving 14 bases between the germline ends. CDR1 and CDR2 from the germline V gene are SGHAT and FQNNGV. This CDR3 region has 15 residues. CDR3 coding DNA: TGTGCCAGCAGCTTGTGGAGGGAGAAGGACTATGGCTACACCTTC. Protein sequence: CASSLWREKDYGYTF.

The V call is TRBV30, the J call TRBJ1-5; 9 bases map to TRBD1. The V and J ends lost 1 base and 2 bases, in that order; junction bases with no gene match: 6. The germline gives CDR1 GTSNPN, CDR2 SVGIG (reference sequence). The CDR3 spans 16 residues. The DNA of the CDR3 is TGTGCCTGGAGTGAGGGACAGGGCGGCGGCAATCAGCCCCAGCATTTT. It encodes CAWSEGQGGGNQPQHF.

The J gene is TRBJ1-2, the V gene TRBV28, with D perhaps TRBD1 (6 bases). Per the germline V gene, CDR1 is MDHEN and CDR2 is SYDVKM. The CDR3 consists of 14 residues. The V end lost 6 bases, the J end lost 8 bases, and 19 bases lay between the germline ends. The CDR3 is CASRPGHRAGGYTF. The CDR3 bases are TGTGCCAGCAGACCGGGACACCGGGCAGGCGGCTACACCTTC.

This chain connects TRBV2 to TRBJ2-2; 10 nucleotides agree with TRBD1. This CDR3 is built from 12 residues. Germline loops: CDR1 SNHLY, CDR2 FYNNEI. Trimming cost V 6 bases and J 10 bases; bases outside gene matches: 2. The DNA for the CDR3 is TGTGCCAGCAGGGACAGGGGGGAGGAGCTGTTTTTT. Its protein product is CASRDRGEELFF.

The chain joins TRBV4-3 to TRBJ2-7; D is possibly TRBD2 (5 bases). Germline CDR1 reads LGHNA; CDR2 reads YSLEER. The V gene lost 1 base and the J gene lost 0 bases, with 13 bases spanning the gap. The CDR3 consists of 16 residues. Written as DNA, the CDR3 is TGCGCCAGCAGCCAAGTACGGAGCGAGGGCTCCTACGAGCAGTACTTC. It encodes CASSQVRSEGSYEQYF.

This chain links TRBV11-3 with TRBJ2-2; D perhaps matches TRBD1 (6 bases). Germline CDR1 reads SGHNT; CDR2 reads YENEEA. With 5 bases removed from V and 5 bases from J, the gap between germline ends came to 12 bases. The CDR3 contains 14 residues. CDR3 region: CASSRQVGTGELFF. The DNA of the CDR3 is TGTGCCAGCAGCCGACAGGTGGGGACCGGGGAGCTGTTTTTT.

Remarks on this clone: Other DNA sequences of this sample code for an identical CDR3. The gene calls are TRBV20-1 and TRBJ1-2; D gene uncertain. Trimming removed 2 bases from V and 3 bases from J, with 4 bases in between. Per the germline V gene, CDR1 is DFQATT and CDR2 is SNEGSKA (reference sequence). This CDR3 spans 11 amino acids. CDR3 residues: CSARLDYGYTF. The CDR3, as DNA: TGCAGTGCTAGATTGGACTATGGCTACACCTTC.

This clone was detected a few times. The DNA for the CDR3 is TGTGCCAGCAGCCAGGAGTTCCCGGGGCCCCAGCATTTT. Amino acid sequence: CASSQEFPGPQHF. The J gene is TRBJ1-5, the V gene TRBV6-1; D ambiguous. CDR1 MNHNS and CDR2 SASEGT come from the germline V gene. This CDR3 spans 13 amino acids. V shed 6 bases and J shed 9 bases, with 15 bases lying between them.

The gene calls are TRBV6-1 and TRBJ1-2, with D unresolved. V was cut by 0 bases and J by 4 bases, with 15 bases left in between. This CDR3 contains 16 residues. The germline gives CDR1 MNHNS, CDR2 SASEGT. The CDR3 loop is CASSEAPRIRGYGYTF. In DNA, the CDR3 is TGTGCCAGCAGTGAAGCGCCGAGGATCCGGGGCTATGGCTACACCTTC.

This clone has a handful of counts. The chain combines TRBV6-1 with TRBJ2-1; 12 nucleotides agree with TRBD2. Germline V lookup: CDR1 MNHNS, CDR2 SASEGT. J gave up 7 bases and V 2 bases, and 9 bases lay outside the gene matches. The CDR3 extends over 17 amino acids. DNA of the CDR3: TGTGCCAGCAGTGAAACCTCACTAGCGGGAGGAATAAATGAGCAGTTCTTC. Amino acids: CASSETSLAGGINEQFF.

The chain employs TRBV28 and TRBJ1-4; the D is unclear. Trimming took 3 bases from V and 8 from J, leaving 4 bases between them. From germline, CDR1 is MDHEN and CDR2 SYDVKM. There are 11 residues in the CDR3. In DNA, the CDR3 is TGTGCCAGCAGTTTGACAGAAAAACTGTTTTTT. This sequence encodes CASSLTEKLFF.

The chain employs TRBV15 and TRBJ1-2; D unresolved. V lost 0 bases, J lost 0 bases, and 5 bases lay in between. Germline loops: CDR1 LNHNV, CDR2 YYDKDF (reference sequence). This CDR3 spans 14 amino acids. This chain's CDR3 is CATSRDPTNYGYTF. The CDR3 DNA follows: TGTGCCACCAGCAGAGATCCAACTAACTATGGCTACACCTTC.

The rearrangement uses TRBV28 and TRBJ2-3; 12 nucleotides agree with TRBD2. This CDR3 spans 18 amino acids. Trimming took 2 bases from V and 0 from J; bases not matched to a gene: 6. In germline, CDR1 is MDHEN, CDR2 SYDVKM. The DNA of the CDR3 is TGTGCCAGCAGTTTAAGGACTAGCGGGAAAGGGAGCACAGATACGCAGTATTTT. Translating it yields CASSLRTSGKGSTDTQYF.

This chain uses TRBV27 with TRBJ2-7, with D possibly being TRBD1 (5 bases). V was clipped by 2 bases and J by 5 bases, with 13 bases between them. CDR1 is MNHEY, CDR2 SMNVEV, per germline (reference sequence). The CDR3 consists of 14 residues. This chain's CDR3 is CASSLSTGPNEQYF. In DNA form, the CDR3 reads TGTGCCAGCAGTTTAAGCACAGGACCTAACGAGCAGTACTTC.

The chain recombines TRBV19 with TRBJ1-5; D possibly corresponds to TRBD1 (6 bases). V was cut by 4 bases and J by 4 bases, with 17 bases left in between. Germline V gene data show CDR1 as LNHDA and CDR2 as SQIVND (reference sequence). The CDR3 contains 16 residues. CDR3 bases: TGTGCCAGTAGTAAGGTTCGGACAGCCTTAAATCAGCCCCAGCATTTT. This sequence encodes CASSKVRTALNQPQHF.

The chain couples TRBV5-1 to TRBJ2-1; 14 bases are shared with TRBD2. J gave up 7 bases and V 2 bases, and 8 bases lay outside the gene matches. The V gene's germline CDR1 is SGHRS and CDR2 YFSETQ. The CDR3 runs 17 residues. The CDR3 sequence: CASSFPSGTSGRNEQFF. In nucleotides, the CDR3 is TGCGCCAGCAGCTTTCCTTCCGGGACTAGCGGGAGAAATGAGCAGTTCTTC.

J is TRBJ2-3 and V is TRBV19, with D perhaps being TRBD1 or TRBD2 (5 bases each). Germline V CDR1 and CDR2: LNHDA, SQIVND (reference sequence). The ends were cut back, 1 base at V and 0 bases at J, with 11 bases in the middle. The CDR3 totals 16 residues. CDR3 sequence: CASSIGTGLSTDTQYF. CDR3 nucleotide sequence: TGTGCCAGTAGTATAGGAACAGGACTTAGCACAGATACGCAGTATTTT. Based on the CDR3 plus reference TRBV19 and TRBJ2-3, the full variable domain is DGGITQSPKYLFRKEGQNVTLSCEQNLNHDAMYWYRQDPGQGLRLIYYSQIVNDFQKGDIAEGYSVSREKKESFPLTVTSAQKNPTAFYLCASSIGTGLSTDTQYFGPGTRLTVL.

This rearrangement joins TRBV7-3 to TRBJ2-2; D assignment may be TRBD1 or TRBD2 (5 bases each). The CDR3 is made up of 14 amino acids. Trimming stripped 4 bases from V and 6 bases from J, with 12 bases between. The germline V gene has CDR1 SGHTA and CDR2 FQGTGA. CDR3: CASSSGTQAGELFF. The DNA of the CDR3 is TGTGCCAGCAGCTCCGGGACCCAAGCCGGGGAGCTGTTTTTT.

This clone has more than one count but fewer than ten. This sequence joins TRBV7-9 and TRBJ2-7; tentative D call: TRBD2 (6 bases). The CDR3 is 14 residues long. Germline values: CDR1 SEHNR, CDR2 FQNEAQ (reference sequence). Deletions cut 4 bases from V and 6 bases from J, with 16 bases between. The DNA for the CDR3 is TGTGCCAGCAGCTCGGGACTCATTAGCACCGAGCAGTACTTC. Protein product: CASSSGLISTEQYF.

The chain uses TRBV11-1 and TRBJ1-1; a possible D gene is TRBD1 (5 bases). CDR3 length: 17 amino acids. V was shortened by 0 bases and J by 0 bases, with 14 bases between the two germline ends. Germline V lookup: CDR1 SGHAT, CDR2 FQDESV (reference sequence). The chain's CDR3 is CASSLAGIGRVNTEAFF. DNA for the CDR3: TGTGCCAGCAGCTTAGCAGGCATCGGCAGGGTGAACACTGAAGCTTTCTTT.

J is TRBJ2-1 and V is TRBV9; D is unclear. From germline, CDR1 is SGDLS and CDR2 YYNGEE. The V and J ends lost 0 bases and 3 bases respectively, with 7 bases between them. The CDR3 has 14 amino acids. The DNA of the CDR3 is TGTGCCAGCAGCGTAGTGGCCAGCTACAATGAGCAGTTCTTC. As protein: CASSVVASYNEQFF.

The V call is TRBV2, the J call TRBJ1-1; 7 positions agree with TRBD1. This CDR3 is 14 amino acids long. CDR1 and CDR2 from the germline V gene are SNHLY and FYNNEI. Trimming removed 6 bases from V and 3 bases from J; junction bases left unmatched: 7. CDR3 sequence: CASRRQGTDTEAFF. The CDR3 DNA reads TGTGCCAGCAGACGACAGGGTACTGACACTGAAGCTTTCTTT. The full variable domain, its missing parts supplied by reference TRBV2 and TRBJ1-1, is EPEVTQTPSHQVTQMGQEVILRCVPISNHLYFYWYRQILGQKVEFLVSFYNNEISEKSEIFDDQFSVERPDGSNFTLKIRSTKLEDSAMYFCASRRQGTDTEAFFGQGTRLTVV.

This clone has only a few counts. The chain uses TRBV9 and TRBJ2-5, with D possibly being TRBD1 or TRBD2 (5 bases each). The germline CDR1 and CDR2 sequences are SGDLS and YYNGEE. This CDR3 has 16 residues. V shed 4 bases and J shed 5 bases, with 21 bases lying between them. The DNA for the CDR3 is TGTGCCAGCAGCAGACGACATTTAAGAGGGGAGGAGACCCAGTACTTC. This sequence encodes CASSRRHLRGEETQYF.